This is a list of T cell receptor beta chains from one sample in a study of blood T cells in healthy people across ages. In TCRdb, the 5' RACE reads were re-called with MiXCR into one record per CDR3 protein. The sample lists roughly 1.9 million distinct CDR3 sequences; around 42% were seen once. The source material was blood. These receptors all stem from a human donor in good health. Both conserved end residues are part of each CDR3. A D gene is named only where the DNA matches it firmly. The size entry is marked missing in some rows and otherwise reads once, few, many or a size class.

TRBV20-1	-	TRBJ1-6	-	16	TGCAGTGCTAGAGATCCGGCGTACAGGGTGAATTCACCCCTCCACTTT	CSARDPAYRVNSPLHF
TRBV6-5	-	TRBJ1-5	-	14	TGTGCCAGCAGCTCCCTCCCCAGCAATCAGCCCCAGCATTTT	CASSSLPSNQPQHF
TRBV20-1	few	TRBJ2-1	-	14	TGCAGTGCTATGTACAGGGTATCCTACAATGAGCAGTTCTTC	CSAMYRVSYNEQFF
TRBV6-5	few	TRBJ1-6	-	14	TGTGCCAGCAGTCACCGTCCCAATAATTCACCCCTCCACTTT	CASSHRPNNSPLHF
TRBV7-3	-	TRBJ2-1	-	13	TGTGCCAGCAGCTTATCTCCGGGGTTTGAGCAGTTCTTC	CASSLSPGFEQFF
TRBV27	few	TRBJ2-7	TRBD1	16	TGTGCCAGCAGTCCTTCGTTCGGACAGGGTTCCTACGAGCAGTACTTC	CASSPSFGQGSYEQYF
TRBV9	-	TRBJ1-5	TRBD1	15	TGTGCCAGCAGCGCATCTGGACAGGGTGAACAGCCCCAGCATTTT	CASSASGQGEQPQHF
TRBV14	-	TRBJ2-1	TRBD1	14	TGTGCCAGCAGCCTTATCGGGACAGGGGGCGAGCAGTTCTTC	CASSLIGTGGEQFF
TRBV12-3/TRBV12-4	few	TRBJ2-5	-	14	TGTGCCAGCAGTCCCACCGGGATCCAAGAGACCCAGTACTTC	CASSPTGIQETQYF
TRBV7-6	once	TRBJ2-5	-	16	TGTGCCAGCAGCTGGAGAGCGGAACTTGGTGGAGAGACCCAGTACTTC	CASSWRAELGGETQYF
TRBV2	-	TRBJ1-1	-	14	TGTGCCAGCAGTGTCCGGACACCGAACACTGAAGCTTTCTTT	CASSVRTPNTEAFF
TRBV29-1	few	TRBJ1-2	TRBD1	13	TGCAGCGCCAACAGACAGGGGGGTAATGGCTACACCTTC	CSANRQGGNGYTF
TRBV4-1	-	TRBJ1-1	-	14	TGCGCCAGCAGCCAAGATCTGACAGACCTTGAAGCTTTCTTT	CASSQDLTDLEAFF
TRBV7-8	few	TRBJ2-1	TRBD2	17	TGTGCCAGCAGCTTAGCGGCCCCCGGGGGGGTTGGGGGTGAGCAGTTCTTC	CASSLAAPGGVGGEQFF
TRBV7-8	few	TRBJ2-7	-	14	TGTGCCAGCAGCACCGAATTTAACGTCTACGAGCAGTACTTC	CASSTEFNVYEQYF
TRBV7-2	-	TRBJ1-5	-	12	TGTGCCAGCAGTTTCGGGGCTTCGCCCCAGCATTTT	CASSFGASPQHF
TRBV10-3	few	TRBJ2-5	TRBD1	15	TGTGCCATCAGTGATTCGGACAGGGGCCGAGAGACCCAGTACTTC	CAISDSDRGRETQYF
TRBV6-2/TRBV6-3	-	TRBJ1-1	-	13	TGTGTCAGCAGTTATCGCCTAAACACTGAAGCTTTCTTT	CVSSYRLNTEAFF
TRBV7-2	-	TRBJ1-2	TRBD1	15	TGTGCCAGCAGCTTAACGTTACAGGGGTTTGGAGGCTACACCTTC	CASSLTLQGFGGYTF
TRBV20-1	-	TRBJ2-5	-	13	TGCAGTGCTATAGGACTTTTACAAGAGACCCAGTACTTC	CSAIGLLQETQYF
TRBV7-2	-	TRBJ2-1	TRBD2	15	TGTGCCAGCAGCTTAAACGGCGGGGGGGCCGGGGAGCAGTTCTTC	CASSLNGGGAGEQFF
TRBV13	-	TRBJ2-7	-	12	TGTGCCAGCAGCTCCCACCAATACGAGCAGTACTTC	CASSSHQYEQYF
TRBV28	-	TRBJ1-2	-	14	TGTGCCAGCAGTGCCATATCTGGACGGTATGGCTACACCTTC	CASSAISGRYGYTF